This T cell receptor beta chain was documented in a study of CD8+ T cells in alopecia areata. Study information: Among treated patients, oral tofacitinib was administered at 5 to 10 mg twice daily.

This clone was seen more than once but under ten times. Treatment noted: oral pan-JAK inhibitor, 5-10 mg twice daily. The CDR3 extends over 13 amino acids. V shed 7 bases, J shed 4 bases, and the junction held 4 bases outside the gene matches. Germline V CDR1 and CDR2: MNHNY, SVGAGI (reference sequence). Extracted RNA was reverse transcribed, and the resulting cDNA served as sequencing template. Profiling relied on immunoSEQ multiplex PCR, and the TCRdb table lists in-frame clones only, not all of them. The sample includes some 190,000 clones, about 51% of them seen just once. The TCR originated in a human donor with alopecia areata. The specimen comprised CD8+ T cells sorted from blood, sampled at week 52, from a patient treated with tofacitinib. The chain joins TRBV6-6 to TRBJ2-5, with 9 bases that match TRBD1. CDR3 amino acids: CASNWDRVETQYF. CDR3 DNA sequence: TGTGCCAGCAATTGGGACAGGGTAGAGACCCAGTACTTC.